The clone carrying this T cell receptor beta chain was recorded many times. The target antigen is unknown. This record belongs to a study of T-cell reconstitution after alpha-beta-depleted transplantation in children. General observations from the study: There were reportedly several hundred expanded graft clones from which alpha-beta T cells came about two months after transplant.

The authors prepared the TCRbeta library with unique molecular identifiers. TCRdb re-called the PCR reads through MiXCR, storing one row per CDR3 protein. The sample records about 70,000 distinct CDR3 sequences, approximately 10% being singletons. Germline V lookup: CDR1 MGHRA, CDR2 YSYEKL. The CDR3 loop spans 17 amino acids. Trimming removed 0 bases at V and 0 bases at J, with 12 bases between. This chain uses TRBV4-1 with TRBJ1-5; perhaps TRBD1 as D (6 bases). The TCR sequence derives from a boy aged 5-17 years with acute myeloid leukemia, due to receive a stem cell transplant. The material sequenced was PBMCs, taken before TCRalphabeta/CD19-depleted stem cell transplant. The CDR3 bases are TGCGCCAGCAGCCAAGATGGACAGCACTATAGCAATCAGCCCCAGCATTTT. Amino acid sequence: CASSQDGQHYSNQPQHF.